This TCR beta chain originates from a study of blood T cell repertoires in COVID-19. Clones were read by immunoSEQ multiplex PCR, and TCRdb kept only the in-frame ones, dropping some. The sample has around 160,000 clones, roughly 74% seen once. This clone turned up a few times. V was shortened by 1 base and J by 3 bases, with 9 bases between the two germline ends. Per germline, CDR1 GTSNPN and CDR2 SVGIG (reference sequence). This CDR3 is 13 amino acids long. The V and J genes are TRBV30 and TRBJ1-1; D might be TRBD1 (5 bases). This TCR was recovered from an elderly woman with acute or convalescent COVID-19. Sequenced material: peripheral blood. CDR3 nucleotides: TGTGCCTGGAGTGGACAGTCATACACTGAAGCTTTCTTT. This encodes CAWSGQSYTEAFF.